The 13 T cell receptor beta chains given below trace back to one sample, sequenced in a study of memory CD4+ T cells and cytomegalovirus serostatus. Produced via immunoSEQ multiplex PCR; TCRdb's table is partial and in-frame only. The sample has some 26,000 clones, about 70% seen once. Single viable CD3+CD4+CD8-CD45RO+ cells were sorted as the memory CD4+ T cells. Material: memory CD4+ T cells from blood. These TCRs come from an adult in good health and CMV-seronegative.

The chain uses TRBV11-2 and TRBJ1-4, with D maybe TRBD1 (6 bases). Trimming stripped 3 bases from V and 7 bases from J, with 9 bases between. The CDR3 is 13 amino acids. Looked up from germline, CDR1 is SGHAT and CDR2 is FQNNGV. The CDR3 DNA reads as TGTGCCAGCAGCTTCCTACAGGGTGAAAAACTGTTTTTT. It codes for CASSFLQGEKLFF.

The rearrangement links TRBV7-2 to TRBJ2-1, with TRBD1 matching over 10 bases. Germline CDR1 SGHTA, CDR2 FQGNSA. The CDR3 consists of 13 residues. The junction had 5 bases not matched to a gene; V was cut back by 5 bases and J by 10 bases. Here the CDR3 DNA reads TGTGCCAGCAGCCCGGGACAGGGGATGGAGCAGTTCTTC. Residues: CASSPGQGMEQFF.

CDR3 sequence reads: CASSLGEYSNQPQHF. The CDR3 DNA is TGTGCCAGCAGCTTAGGCGAATATAGCAATCAGCCCCAGCATTTT. The rearrangement uses TRBV7-8 and TRBJ1-5; D is uncertain. The CDR3 loop spans 15 amino acids. CDR1 and CDR2 from the germline V gene are SGHVS and FQNEAQ. Trimming left V 1 base short and J 0 bases short, with 7 bases between.

This clone was counted only a few times. This rearrangement joins TRBV19 to TRBJ1-2; TRBD1 aligns across 9 bases. Trimming cost V 4 bases and J 2 bases; bases outside gene matches: 5. Germline V gene lookup returns CDR1 LNHDA and CDR2 SQIVND (reference sequence). The CDR3 is 15 amino acids. The CDR3 bases are TGTGCCAGTAGTAGCCAACAGGGGGCCAACTATGGCTACACCTTC. It yields the protein CASSSQQGANYGYTF.

CDR3 protein: CASSAGQGVHEQYF. The CDR3 DNA sequence: TGCGCCAGCAGCGCGGGACAGGGGGTCCACGAGCAGTACTTC. The chain has TRBV5-1 and TRBJ2-7; TRBD1 matches at 11 bases. J gave up 5 bases and V 4 bases, and 5 bases lay outside the gene matches. This CDR3 is 14 amino acids long. Germline assignment: CDR1 SGHRS and CDR2 YFSETQ.

The genes are TRBV19 and TRBJ1-1, with TRBD1 identical over 7 bases. J was trimmed by 0 bases and V by 3 bases; bases with no gene match: 7. This CDR3 contains 16 residues. CDR1 is LNHDA, CDR2 SQIVND, per germline (reference sequence). The CDR3: CASSIATGQMNTEAFF. CDR3 DNA sequence: TGTGCCAGTAGTATCGCGACAGGGCAAATGAACACTGAAGCTTTCTTT.

The genes are TRBV5-8 and TRBJ1-1; 7 bases agree with TRBD1. Germline CDR1 reads SGHTS; CDR2 reads YDEGEE. The CDR3 loop spans 15 amino acids. The V and J ends lost 3 bases and 0 bases, in that order; junction bases with no gene match: 5. The CDR3 is CASSWGGTVNTEAFF. The CDR3 coding sequence is TGTGCCAGCAGCTGGGGAGGGACAGTGAACACTGAAGCTTTCTTT.

V is TRBV5-1 and J is TRBJ1-1; no reliable D call. CDR3 length: 14 residues. CDR1 SGHRS and CDR2 YFSETQ come from the germline V gene. Between the trimmed V and J ends, which lost 6 bases and 0 bases, there was a span of 12 bases. CDR3 residues: CASNTDGMNTEAFF. CDR3 bases: TGCGCCAGCAACACAGATGGCATGAACACTGAAGCTTTCTTT.

Only a few counts were recorded for this clone. The chain uses TRBV7-9 and TRBJ2-2; no clear D. This CDR3 is built from 10 residues. Germline V lookup: CDR1 SEHNR, CDR2 FQNEAQ (reference sequence). V was shortened by 8 bases and J by 5 bases, with 3 bases between the two germline ends. The CDR3 spells CASGTGELFF. DNA for the CDR3: TGTGCCAGCGGGACCGGGGAGCTGTTTTTT. The variable domain in full, with the rest retrieved from reference TRBV7-9 and TRBJ2-2, is DTGVSQNPRHKITKRGQNVTFRCDPISEHNRLYWYRQTLGQGPEFLTYFQNEAQLEKSRLLSDRFSAERPKGSFSTLEIQRTEQGDSAMYLCASGTGELFFGEGSRLTVL.

The V and J genes are TRBV29-1 and TRBJ2-2, with unresolved D. Trimming cost V 7 bases and J 4 bases, with 7 bases left between them. CDR1 is SQVTM, CDR2 ANQGSEA, per germline. The CDR3 has 11 residues. The CDR3 spells CSATATGELFF. For the CDR3, the DNA is TGCAGCGCTACGGCCACCGGGGAGCTGTTTTTT.

The rearrangement links TRBV6-4 to TRBJ2-2; TRBD2 agrees at 9 bases. This CDR3 spans 16 amino acids. CDR1 and CDR2 from the germline V gene are MRHNA and SNTAGT. V trimming: 3 bases; J trimming: 0 bases; junction bases outside the gene matches: 2. The CDR3 DNA follows: TGTGCCAGCAGTGAAGCGGGAGGTACGAACACCGGGGAGCTGTTTTTT. Translation: CASSEAGGTNTGELFF.

Note on this clone: At one end, the junction sequence differs from germline, possibly due to a read error. The V gene is TRBV5-1, the J gene TRBJ1-1; D is perhaps TRBD1 (5 bases). Per the germline V gene, CDR1 is SGHRS and CDR2 is YFSETQ. There are 13 residues in the CDR3. The CDR3 is CASRVQGGTEAFF. DNA of the CDR3: TGCGCAAGCAGGGTTCAGGGAGGCACTGAAGCTTTCTTT. Filled out from reference TRBV5-1 and TRBJ1-1, the complete variable domain reads KAGVTQTPRYLIKTRGQQVTLSCSPISGHRSVSWYQQTPGQGLQFLFEYFSETQRNKGNFPGRFSGRQFSNSRSEMNVSTLELGDSALYLCASRVQGGTEAFFGQGTRLTVV.

The J gene is TRBJ1-5, the V gene TRBV28, with TRBD1 matching 8 bases. CDR1 is MDHEN and CDR2 is SYDVKM in the germline V gene. CDR3 length: 16 residues. With V trimmed by 6 bases and J by 1 base, 8 bases remained unmatched. In DNA form, the CDR3 reads TGTGCCAGCAGCTTAGCAGGGGGCGCGAGCAATCAGCCCCAGCATTTT. This gives the protein CASSLAGGASNQPQHF.